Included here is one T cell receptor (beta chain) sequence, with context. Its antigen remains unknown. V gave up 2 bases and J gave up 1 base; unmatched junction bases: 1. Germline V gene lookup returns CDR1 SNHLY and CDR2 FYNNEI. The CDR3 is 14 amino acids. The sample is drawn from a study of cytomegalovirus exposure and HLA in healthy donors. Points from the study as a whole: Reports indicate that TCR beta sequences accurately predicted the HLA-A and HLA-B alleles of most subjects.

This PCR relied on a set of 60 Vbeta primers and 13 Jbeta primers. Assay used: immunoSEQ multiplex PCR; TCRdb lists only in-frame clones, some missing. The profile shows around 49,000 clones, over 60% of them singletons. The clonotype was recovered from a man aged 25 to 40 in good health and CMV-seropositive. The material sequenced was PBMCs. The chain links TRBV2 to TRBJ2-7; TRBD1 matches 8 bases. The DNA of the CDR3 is TGTGCCAGCAGTGAACAGGGGGCGTCCTACGAGCAGTACTTC. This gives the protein CASSEQGASYEQYF.